The entry below describes one T cell receptor beta chain. This clone has only one observation. Its cognate antigen has yet to be identified. No base quality values were provided; no much bigger clone lies one nucleotide off. The sample is drawn from a study of blood T cell repertoires in COVID-19 (dated by TCRdb to the early 2020s). Turning to the overall study: Samples from collaborators originated in the United States, Italy and Spain and spanned both the acute and convalescent phases of COVID-19. The prospective study material was composed of cDNA or gDNA derived from T cells, B-cell-depleted T cells, or PBMCs. Subjects who had been exposed to COVID-19, were actively infected with it, or had recovered from it provided the deeply sampled blood TCRbeta repertoires that made up the dataset. The repertoires were made available in a free public database intended to serve as a resource for research on the immune response to SARS-CoV-2. Samples were obtained from the ongoing ImmuneRACE study (first 160 participants) and from over 1,000 subjects provided by 6 global collaborators. Sample metadata almost always included a de-identified subject ID, COVID-19 status, age in years and sex. Where available, HLA class I and class II types were taken from metadata supplied by the sample provider and were not determined by assay-based typing.

TCRbeta CDR3 regions were amplified from genomic DNA using the immunoSEQ Assay, a bias-controlled multiplex PCR. The authors' analysis ran thus. The number of nucleated cells in each sample was estimated by amplification of reference gene primers within the assay. Sequence reads were collapsed and filtered to measure the absolute abundance of every unique TCRbeta CDR3 rearrangement. For each sample, productive Simpson clonality was calculated as the square root of Simpson's diversity index over productive rearrangements. What TCRdb holds here is the immuneACCESS table cut down to in-frame rearrangements. Part of the clones is not present; checked against another copy, under half of the missing clones reflect an unresolved V gene, and the others are unexplained. Clonal size and the V and J genes are those of that table, whereas D and trimming came from the DNA. The sample profile shows 50,000 to 65,000 clones; approximately 88% of them were found once. The ten largest clones capture roughly 15% of the sample.

At one collaborating source in Seattle, patients were enrolled during active infection and were followed longitudinally through the course of disease. The collaborating institutions used their own protocols to collect whole blood in K2EDTA tubes. For TCRbeta analysis, collaborators shipped samples as frozen whole blood, isolated PBMCs, or DNA extracted from either of those sample types. The germline V gene (reference sequence) provides CDR1 SGHNT and CDR2 YYREEE. Spanning cysteine to phenylalanine, the CDR3 consists of 13 amino acids. Kept here is only the CDR3 DNA, which spans 39 bases and is read in frame from base 1. Clipping removes 6 bases from V and 8 bases from J, with 4 as the unmatched junction base count. The investigation overall reported the following: How much clinical and demographic metadata was included differed by source and by participant, and the metadata was provided uncurated.

Material: peripheral blood. The source is a man aged 55 to 70 with COVID-19, enrolled during active disease. In this chain, TRBV5-4 is recombined with TRBJ2-2, with TRBD2 identical over 10 junction bases. The CDR3 reads CASKLAGLGELFF. The nucleotide sequence is TGTGCCAGCAAACTAGCGGGATTGGGGGAGCTGTTTTTT.